The present T cell receptor (beta chain) was sequenced within a study of tumour-infiltrating T cells in Burkitt lymphoma. The protocol was immunoSEQ multiplex PCR, while the TCRdb copy is restricted to in-frame clones and leaves out a portion. The table includes around 9,200 clones, less than 65% detected once. This CDR3 comprises 18 residues. CDR1 and CDR2 from the germline V gene are SGHRS and YFSETQ. Trimming took 0 bases from V and 1 from J; bases not matched to a gene: 7. This TCR derives from a human donor with diffuse large B-cell lymphoma. Sample: tumor tissue. This chain uses TRBV5-1 with TRBJ2-6, with 7 bases matching TRBD1. CDR3 residues: CASSLGGTVGSGANVLTF. CDR3 DNA sequence: TGCGCCAGCAGCTTGGGGGGGACAGTGGGTTCTGGGGCCAACGTCCTGACTTTC.